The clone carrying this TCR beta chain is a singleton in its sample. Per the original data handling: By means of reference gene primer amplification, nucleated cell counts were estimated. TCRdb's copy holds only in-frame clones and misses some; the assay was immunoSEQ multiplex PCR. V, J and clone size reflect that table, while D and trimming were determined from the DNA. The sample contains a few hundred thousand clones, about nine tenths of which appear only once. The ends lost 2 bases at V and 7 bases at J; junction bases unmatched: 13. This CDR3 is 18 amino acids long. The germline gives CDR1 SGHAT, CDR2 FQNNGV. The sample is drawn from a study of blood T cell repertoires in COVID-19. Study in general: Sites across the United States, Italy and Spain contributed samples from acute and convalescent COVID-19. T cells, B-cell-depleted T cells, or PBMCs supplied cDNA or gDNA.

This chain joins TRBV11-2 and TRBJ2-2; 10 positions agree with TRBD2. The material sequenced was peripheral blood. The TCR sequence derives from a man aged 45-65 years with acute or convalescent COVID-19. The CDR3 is CASSLTLSQRGGVGELFF. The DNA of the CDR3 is TGTGCCAGCAGCTTAACTCTGTCCCAGCGGGGGGGCGTCGGGGAGCTGTTTTTT.